Listed below are T cell receptor beta chains from one sample, sequenced in a study of shared clonotypes between healthy human individuals. Sequencing used immunoSEQ multiplex PCR; TCRdb keeps in-frame clones, though not all of them. The sample carries approximately 500,000 clones, almost 80% recorded once. Sequencing was done on a sample of PBMCs. Receptors originate from a woman aged 40 to 55 in good health. Some clones in this sample may be carry-over from other donors' samples. Each CDR3 is given with its conserved first and last residue. A D gene is named only where the DNA matches it firmly. Only some rows state a clone size, as once, few, many or a class for expanded clones.

abundance: NA; v_gene: TRBV7-3; d_gene: TRBD2; len: 14; j_gene: TRBJ2-5; CDR3nt: TGTGCCAGCAGCCCTAGCGGGAATCCAGAGACCCAGTACTTC; CDR3aa: CASSPSGNPETQYF
abundance: once; v_gene: TRBV27; d_gene: NA; len: 15; j_gene: TRBJ2-3; CDR3nt: TGTGCCAGCAGTTCGACATACGCTAGCACAGATACGCAGTATTTT; CDR3aa: CASSSTYASTDTQYF
abundance: NA; v_gene: TRBV19; d_gene: NA; len: 14; j_gene: TRBJ2-3; CDR3nt: TGTGCCAGTAGTATCTCCACCGACTTGGATACGCAGTATTTT; CDR3aa: CASSISTDLDTQYF
abundance: NA; v_gene: TRBV28; d_gene: NA; len: 13; j_gene: TRBJ1-4; CDR3nt: TGTGCCAGCCGACAGCCGGGTAATGAAAAACTGTTTTTT; CDR3aa: CASRQPGNEKLFF
abundance: NA; v_gene: TRBV7-8; d_gene: NA; len: 17; j_gene: TRBJ2-1; CDR3nt: TGTGCCAGCAGCTCCCAAGTAACCGGACTACCCGGCAATGAGCAGTTCTTC; CDR3aa: CASSSQVTGLPGNEQFF
abundance: few; v_gene: TRBV4-2; d_gene: NA; len: 15; j_gene: TRBJ2-7; CDR3nt: TGTGCCAGCAGCCAAGGGACGGACGGGAGCTACGAGCAGTACTTC; CDR3aa: CASSQGTDGSYEQYF
abundance: NA; v_gene: TRBV18; d_gene: NA; len: 14; j_gene: TRBJ1-4; CDR3nt: TGTGCCAGCTCACCTGGAACAACTAATGAAAAACTGTTTTTT; CDR3aa: CASSPGTTNEKLFF
abundance: once; v_gene: TRBV10-3; d_gene: NA; len: 13; j_gene: TRBJ2-1; CDR3nt: TGTGCCTCCACCTCGGGCCCTTACAATGAGCAGTTCTTC; CDR3aa: CASTSGPYNEQFF
abundance: NA; v_gene: TRBV4-1; d_gene: NA; len: 15; j_gene: TRBJ2-1; CDR3nt: TGCGCCAGCAGCCCTAGGCTGAAGGTCGACAATGAGCAGTTCTTC; CDR3aa: CASSPRLKVDNEQFF
abundance: NA; v_gene: TRBV6-6; d_gene: TRBD1; len: 16; j_gene: TRBJ1-4; CDR3nt: TGTGCCAGCAGCCTCACCTCGACAGGGATAGTGGAAAAACTGTTTTTT; CDR3aa: CASSLTSTGIVEKLFF
abundance: once; v_gene: TRBV7-9; d_gene: NA; len: 13; j_gene: TRBJ2-5; CDR3nt: TGTGCCGGCAGCTTCGGGGGCCAAGAGACCCAGTACTTC; CDR3aa: CAGSFGGQETQYF
abundance: once; v_gene: TRBV7-3; d_gene: NA; len: 16; j_gene: TRBJ2-1; CDR3nt: TGTGCCAGCAGCTCATCCTCCGGGACCTCCCGGAATGAGCAGTTCTTC; CDR3aa: CASSSSSGTSRNEQFF
abundance: once; v_gene: TRBV7-9; d_gene: TRBD2; len: 17; j_gene: TRBJ2-7; CDR3nt: TGTGCCAGCAGCTTAACCCCGCCTAGCGGGAGATCCGGCGAGCAGTACTTC; CDR3aa: CASSLTPPSGRSGEQYF
abundance: NA; v_gene: TRBV15; d_gene: NA; len: 18; j_gene: TRBJ2-5; CDR3nt: TGTGCCACCAGCAGAGATTTAGGTGGGACTCACCTACAAGAGACCCAGTACTTC; CDR3aa: CATSRDLGGTHLQETQYF
abundance: NA; v_gene: TRBV29-1; d_gene: NA; len: 14; j_gene: TRBJ2-1; CDR3nt: TGCAGCGTTGTCCCGGCGGCAACCTACAATGAGCAGTTCTTC; CDR3aa: CSVVPAATYNEQFF
abundance: NA; v_gene: TRBV28; d_gene: NA; len: 14; j_gene: TRBJ2-7; CDR3nt: TGTGCCAGCGGTGAGGGCGGGGTCTTCTACGAGCAGTACTTC; CDR3aa: CASGEGGVFYEQYF
abundance: few; v_gene: TRBV13; d_gene: TRBD2; len: 14; j_gene: TRBJ2-7; CDR3nt: TGTGCCAGCAGAATAGCGGGAGGGCCTAACGAGCAGTACTTC; CDR3aa: CASRIAGGPNEQYF
abundance: few; v_gene: TRBV6-5; d_gene: NA; len: 13; j_gene: TRBJ2-5; CDR3nt: TGTGCCACTAAGATCAGGTCCCAAGAGACCCAGTACTTC; CDR3aa: CATKIRSQETQYF
abundance: NA; v_gene: TRBV7-8; d_gene: TRBD1; len: 16; j_gene: TRBJ2-7; CDR3nt: TGTGCCAGCAGCTTACTAGGGGGCAGGTTCTACTACGAGCAGTACTTC; CDR3aa: CASSLLGGRFYYEQYF
abundance: NA; v_gene: TRBV9; d_gene: TRBD1; len: 15; j_gene: TRBJ2-3; CDR3nt: TGTGCCAGCAGCGTGGGGACAGGGTTGGCAGATACGCAGTATTTT; CDR3aa: CASSVGTGLADTQYF
abundance: NA; v_gene: TRBV6-1; d_gene: NA; len: 15; j_gene: TRBJ2-3; CDR3nt: TGTGCCAGCAGTGAGGGCGGAGTCGGGTCGGATACGCAGTATTTT; CDR3aa: CASSEGGVGSDTQYF
abundance: once; v_gene: TRBV7-9; d_gene: NA; len: 13; j_gene: TRBJ1-1; CDR3nt: TGTGCCAGCAGCTTGTGGCTGGGGGCTGAAGCTTTCTTT; CDR3aa: CASSLWLGAEAFF